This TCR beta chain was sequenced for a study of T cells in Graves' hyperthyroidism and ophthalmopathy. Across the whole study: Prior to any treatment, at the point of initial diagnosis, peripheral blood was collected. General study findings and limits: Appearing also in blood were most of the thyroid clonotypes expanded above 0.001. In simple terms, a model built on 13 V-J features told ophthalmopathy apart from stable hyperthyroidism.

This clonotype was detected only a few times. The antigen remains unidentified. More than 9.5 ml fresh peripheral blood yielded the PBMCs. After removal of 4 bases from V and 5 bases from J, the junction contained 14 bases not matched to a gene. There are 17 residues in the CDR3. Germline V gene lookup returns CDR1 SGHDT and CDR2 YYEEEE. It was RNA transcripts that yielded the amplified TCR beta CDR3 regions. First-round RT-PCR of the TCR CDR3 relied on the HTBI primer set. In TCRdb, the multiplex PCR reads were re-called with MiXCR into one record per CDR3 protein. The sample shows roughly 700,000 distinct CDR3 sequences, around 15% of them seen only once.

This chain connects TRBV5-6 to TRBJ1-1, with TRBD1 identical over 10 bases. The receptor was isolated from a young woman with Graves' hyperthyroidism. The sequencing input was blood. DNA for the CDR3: TGTGCCAGCAGCAAATCCGGGACAGGGGTTCGATGGACTGAAGCTTTCTTT. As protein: CASSKSGTGVRWTEAFF.